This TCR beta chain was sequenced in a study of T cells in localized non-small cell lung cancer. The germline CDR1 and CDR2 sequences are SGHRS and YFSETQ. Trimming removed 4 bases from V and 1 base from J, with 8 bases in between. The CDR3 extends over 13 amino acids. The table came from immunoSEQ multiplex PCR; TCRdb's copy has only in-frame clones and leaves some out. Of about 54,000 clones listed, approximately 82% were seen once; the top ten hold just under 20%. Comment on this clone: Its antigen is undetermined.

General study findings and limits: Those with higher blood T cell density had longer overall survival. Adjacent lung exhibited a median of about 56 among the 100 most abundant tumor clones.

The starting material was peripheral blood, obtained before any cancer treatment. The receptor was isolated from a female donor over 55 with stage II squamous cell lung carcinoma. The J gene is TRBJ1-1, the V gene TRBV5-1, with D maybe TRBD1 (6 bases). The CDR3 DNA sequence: TGCGCCAGCAGCCCGGGACAGAACACTGAAGCTTTCTTT. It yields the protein CASSPGQNTEAFF.